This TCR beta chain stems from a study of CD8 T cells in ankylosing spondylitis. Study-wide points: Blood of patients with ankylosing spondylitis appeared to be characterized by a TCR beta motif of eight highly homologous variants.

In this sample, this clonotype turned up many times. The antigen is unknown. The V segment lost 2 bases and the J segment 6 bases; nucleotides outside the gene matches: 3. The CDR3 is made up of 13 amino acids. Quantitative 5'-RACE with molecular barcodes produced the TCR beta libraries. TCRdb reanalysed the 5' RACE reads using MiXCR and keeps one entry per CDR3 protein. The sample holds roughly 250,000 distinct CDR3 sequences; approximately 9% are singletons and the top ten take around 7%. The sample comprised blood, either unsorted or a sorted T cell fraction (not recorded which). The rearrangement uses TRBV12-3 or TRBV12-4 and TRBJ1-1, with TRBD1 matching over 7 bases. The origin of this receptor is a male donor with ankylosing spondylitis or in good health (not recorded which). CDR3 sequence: CASSLRGQPEAFF. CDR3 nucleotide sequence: TGTGCCAGCAGTTTAAGGGGACAGCCTGAAGCTTTCTTT.